The 8 T cell receptor beta chains given below trace back to one sample, sequenced in a study of cytomegalovirus exposure and HLA in healthy donors. The PCR was carried out with 60 Vbeta primers and 13 Jbeta primers. The table came from immunoSEQ multiplex PCR; TCRdb's copy has only in-frame clones and leaves some out. This sample yields more than 95,000 clones, of which over 70% are seen a single time; roughly 4.1% belongs to the top ten. The sequenced sample was PBMCs. The source is a young man in good health and CMV-seropositive.

The chain couples TRBV6-6 to TRBJ1-3, with D tentatively TRBD1 (5 bases). Germline V gene sequence: CDR1 MNHNY, CDR2 SVGAGI (reference sequence). V lost 5 bases, J lost 1 base, and 12 bases lay in between. The CDR3 totals 15 residues. Written as DNA, the CDR3 is TGTGCCAGCAGTGTCCGCGGGGGATCTGGAAACACCATATATTTT. Translation gives CASSVRGGSGNTIYF.

The gene calls are TRBV5-1 and TRBJ1-2; weak D call: TRBD1 (6 bases). The CDR3 runs 16 residues. Trimming removed 2 bases from V and 8 bases from J, with 22 bases in between. Germline V CDR1 and CDR2: SGHRS, YFSETQ. CDR3 in DNA: TGCGCCAGCAGCTTCACCAGTGGAGGACAGCCAGGGGGCTACACCTTC. Translating gives CASSFTSGGQPGGYTF.

V usage is TRBV30 and J usage is TRBJ2-1; 15 bases are a match to TRBD2. The J segment lost 16 bases and the V segment lost 6 bases, leaving 16 bases of the junction unmatched. The CDR3 covers 15 residues. The germline gives CDR1 GTSNPN, CDR2 SVGIG (reference sequence). The CDR3 nucleotides read TGTGCCTGCGAAGCCCCGGGACTAGCGGGAGGAGTTAGATTCTTC. It encodes CACEAPGLAGGVRFF.

As DNA, the CDR3 is TGTGCCAGCAGCCCGACCGGAGGCAGATTGAACACTGAAGCTTTCTTT. Translation: CASSPTGGRLNTEAFF. This chain links TRBV7-9 with TRBJ1-1; D remains unclear. The CDR3 is 16 residues long. CDR1 SEHNR and CDR2 FQNEAQ come from the germline V gene (reference sequence). V was trimmed by 5 bases and J by 0 bases, leaving 16 bases between them.

This clone was observed a few times. The CDR3 DNA follows: TGTGCCAGCACTAGGGACAAGGACGCTCATACGCAGTATTTT. As protein: CASTRDKDAHTQYF. The chain links TRBV7-2 to TRBJ2-3, with a possible D match to TRBD1 (6 bases). Trimming cost V 7 bases and J 7 bases, with 18 bases left between them. The length of the CDR3 is 14 residues. Germline V lookup: CDR1 SGHTA, CDR2 FQGNSA.

The rearrangement links TRBV6-4 to TRBJ1-3, with D hard to call. Germline lookup yields CDR1 MRHNA and CDR2 SNTAGT. V shed 6 bases and J shed 4 bases, with 7 bases lying between them. The CDR3 covers 12 residues. Written as DNA, the CDR3 is TGTGCCAGCAGGAGCCGGGGAAACACCATATATTTT. The encoded protein is CASRSRGNTIYF.

V gene TRBV4-1 combines with J gene TRBJ2-1; 11 bases align to TRBD2. This CDR3 spans 17 amino acids. CDR1 MGHRA and CDR2 YSYEKL come from the germline V gene. J gave up 7 bases and V 0 bases, and 8 bases lay outside the gene matches. CDR3 DNA: TGCGCCAGCAGCCAAGAGATGGGACTAGCGGTCGGAAATGAGCAGTTCTTC. This gives the protein CASSQEMGLAVGNEQFF.

The chain carries TRBV7-6 and TRBJ2-3, with 9 bases matching TRBD2. The CDR3 has 15 amino acids. Germline V CDR1 and CDR2: SGHVS, FNYEAQ. The V gene end was trimmed by 6 bases and the J gene end by 2 bases; junction bases not matched to a gene: 6. The CDR3 DNA is TGTGCCAGCAGTCCGGCTAGCGGGATCACAGATACGCAGTATTTT. This encodes CASSPASGITDTQYF.